Below are 9 T cell receptor beta chains sequenced from a single sample in a study of ipilimumab plus nivolumab after autologous stem cell transplantation. Generated by immunoSEQ multiplex PCR, the TCRdb table keeps only in-frame clones and is missing some. Of tens of thousands of clones listed, 80% to 95% were seen once; the top ten hold roughly 0.87%. Sequencing used PBMCs, obtained in a trial of ipilimumab plus nivolumab as post-transplant consolidation. The receptors come from a male donor with multiple myeloma.

The chain is built from TRBV21-1 and TRBJ2-7; the DNA was not used to check the table's D call, TRBD2. TRBV21-1 represents a pseudogene. This CDR3 is 13 amino acids long. This CDR3 is CASSKLPGDEQYF. CDR3 nucleotide sequence: TGTGCCAGCAGCAAGTTGCCGGGTGACGAGCAGTACTTC.

The V and J genes are TRBV11-2 and TRBJ2-7, with a weak D call TRBD2 (6 bases). The V end was cut by 1 base, the J end by 3 bases, with 19 bases between. The CDR3 is 17 residues long. CDR1 SGHAT and CDR2 FQNNGV come from the germline V gene. The CDR3 coding sequence is TGTGCCAGCAGCTTAGGGGGAGGTGGGGCGTCATTCTACGAGCAGTACTTC. Its translation: CASSLGGGGASFYEQYF.

CDR3: CASSLSVNEQFF. CDR3 in DNA: TGTGCCAGCAGTTTATCAGTGAATGAGCAGTTCTTC. This chain links TRBV6-1 with TRBJ2-1; D is unresolved. Trimming took off 5 bases at V and 7 bases at J, with 9 bases between the two ends. Per germline, CDR1 MNHNS and CDR2 SASEGT. CDR3 length equals 12 residues.

V gene TRBV18 combines with J gene TRBJ2-6; D is ambiguous. V lost 1 base, J lost 0 bases, and 4 bases lay in between. The CDR3 extends over 15 amino acids. Germline V lookup: CDR1 KGHSH, CDR2 LQKENI. The CDR3 region is CASSPRNSGANVLTF. The CDR3 DNA sequence: TGTGCCAGCTCACCACGAAACTCTGGGGCCAACGTCCTGACTTTC.

The chain employs TRBV7-9 and TRBJ2-1, with 8 bases fitting TRBD1. Germline V gene data show CDR1 as SEHNR and CDR2 as FQNEAQ (reference sequence). The length of the CDR3 is 15 residues. The ends lost 2 bases at V and 6 bases at J; junction bases unmatched: 6. The CDR3 DNA reads as TGTGCCAGCAGCTTATCAGGGGGCGTATTCAATGAGCAGTTCTTC. This encodes CASSLSGGVFNEQFF.

The chain employs TRBV7-6 and TRBJ1-4, with 7 bases aligning to TRBD1. The CDR3 extends over 14 amino acids. CDR1 and CDR2 from the germline V gene are SGHVS and FNYEAQ. V dropped 3 bases and J dropped 5; count of bases not matched to a gene: 3. The CDR3 loop reads CASSFTGENEKLFF. CDR3 DNA sequence: TGTGCCAGCAGCTTTACAGGGGAAAATGAAAAACTGTTTTTT.

This clone appeared once. The V and J genes are TRBV6-1 and TRBJ2-1; 9 nucleotides agree with TRBD2. There are 16 residues in the CDR3. Germline trimming cut 2 bases from V and 7 bases from J; bases unmatched to any gene: 9. The germline V gene encodes CDR1 MNHNS and CDR2 SASEGT. CDR3 nucleotide sequence: TGTGCCAGCAGTGAACCGGCTAGCGGGGCGTTTAATGAGCAGTTCTTC. It yields the protein CASSEPASGAFNEQFF.

The J gene is TRBJ2-4, the V gene TRBV18, with D tentatively TRBD1 or TRBD2 (7 bases each). The CDR3 totals 15 residues. In germline, CDR1 is KGHSH, CDR2 LQKENI. V was pared by 3 bases and J by 8 bases, with 17 bases between. CDR3 DNA: TGTGCCAGCTCACCCCCAGGGGGGGCAGGGTACATTCAGTACTTC. Translating it yields CASSPPGGAGYIQYF.

This clone came up a few times. This chain connects TRBV28 to TRBJ1-5; TRBD1 might be the D (5 bases). V was pared by 7 bases and J by 3 bases, with 13 bases between. Germline CDR1 is MDHEN and CDR2 is SYDVKM. The CDR3 is 14 residues long. DNA of the CDR3: TGTGCCAGCACCTTGGGGGTGGACAATCAGCCCCAGCATTTT. This sequence encodes CASTLGVDNQPQHF. Looking up the rest from reference TRBV28 and TRBJ1-5 gives the full variable domain: DVKVTQSSRYLVKRTGEKVFLECVQDMDHENMFWYRQDPGLGLRLIYFSYDVKMKEKGDIPEGYSVSREKKERFSLILESASTNQTSMYLCASTLGVDNQPQHFGDGTRLSIL.